The 30 T cell receptor beta chains reported below all come from one sample, sequenced in a study of T cells in Graves' hyperthyroidism and ophthalmopathy. Template material for amplifying TCR beta CDR3 regions consisted of RNA transcripts. The HTBI primer set served for first-round RT-PCR of the TCR CDR3. MiXCR was run by TCRdb on the multiplex PCR reads, yielding one entry per CDR3 protein. This sample has about 700,000 distinct CDR3 sequences, with around 15% found just once. The sequenced sample was blood. The receptor set was obtained from a woman under 30 with Graves' hyperthyroidism.

This clonotype was recorded only once. The J gene is TRBJ2-7, the V gene TRBV25-1; D is unclear. V was clipped by 2 bases and J by 7 bases, with 6 bases between them. Germline loops: CDR1 MGHDK, CDR2 SYGVNS. The CDR3 has 11 amino acids. CDR3 sequence: CASSEVSEQYF. The CDR3 bases are TGTGCCAGCAGTGAAGTTTCAGAGCAGTACTTC.

This clonotype has only a few counts. The rearrangement joins TRBV14 to TRBJ2-1; D might be TRBD2 (5 bases). V was trimmed by 4 bases and J by 0 bases, leaving 19 bases between them. This CDR3 is built from 18 residues. Germline CDR1 is SGHDN and CDR2 is FVKESK. For the CDR3, the DNA is TGTGCCAGCAGCCCATTACCCGGGATCTCCAGCTCCTACAATGAGCAGTTCTTC. Amino acids: CASSPLPGISSSYNEQFF.

Only a few counts were recorded for this clonotype. The chain has TRBV3-1 and TRBJ1-2; tentatively, D is TRBD1 (6 bases). The germline CDR1 and CDR2 sequences are LGHDT and YNNKEL (reference sequence). Trimming took off 4 bases at V and 5 bases at J, with 14 bases between the two ends. This CDR3 contains 14 residues. CDR3: CASSRKGGEYGYTF. DNA for the CDR3: TGTGCCAGCAGCCGAAAAGGGGGGGAGTATGGCTACACCTTC. The complete variable domain, with remaining parts taken from reference TRBV3-1 and TRBJ1-2, reads DTAVSQTPKYLVTQMGNDKSIKCEQNLGHDTMYWYKQDSKKFLKIMFSYNNKELIINETVPNRFSPKSPDKAHLNLHINSLELGDSAVYFCASSRKGGEYGYTFGSGTRLTVV.

In this sample, this clonotype turned up many times. The chain couples TRBV20-1 to TRBJ2-7; TRBD2 aligns across 8 bases. CDR1 is DFQATT and CDR2 is SNEGSKA in the germline V gene (reference sequence). The V segment lost 3 bases and the J segment 7 bases; nucleotides outside the gene matches: 2. The CDR3 has 11 residues. The CDR3 loop reads CSASLAGEQYF. The CDR3 DNA reads TGCAGTGCTAGTTTAGCGGGGGAGCAGTACTTC.

This clonotype has just a few counts. The rearrangement uses TRBV2 and TRBJ2-7; no firm D call. Trimming pared 7 bases from V and 1 base from J, leaving 8 bases between. This CDR3 spans 12 amino acids. The germline gives CDR1 SNHLY, CDR2 FYNNEI. The CDR3 region has the DNA TGTGCCAGCAACCAACCTTCCTACGAGCAGTACTTC. Protein product: CASNQPSYEQYF.

This clonotype showed up just a few times. The CDR3 DNA follows: TGTGCCAGCAGCAGAGGGGGGGCTAACGTATATGGCTACACCTTC. Amino acids: CASSRGGANVYGYTF. V usage is TRBV7-2 and J usage is TRBJ1-2, with D possibly being TRBD1 (6 bases). V shed 5 bases and J shed 5 bases, with 18 bases lying between them. The CDR3 runs to 15 residues. Germline assignment: CDR1 SGHTA and CDR2 FQGNSA.

In its sample, this clonotype was seen many times. This chain uses TRBV7-2 with TRBJ2-7; D is uncertain. In germline, CDR1 is SGHTA, CDR2 FQGNSA. This CDR3 contains 14 residues. Deletions cut 2 bases from V and 3 bases from J, with 11 bases between. The CDR3 protein is CASSLSPLVYEQYF. The CDR3 DNA sequence: TGTGCCAGCAGCTTAAGCCCGTTAGTCTACGAGCAGTACTTC. Combining the CDR3 with reference TRBV7-2 and TRBJ2-7 gives the whole variable domain GAGVSQSPSNKVTEKGKDVELRCDPISGHTALYWYRQSLGQGLEFLIYFQGNSAPDKSGLPSDRFSAERTGGSVSTLTIQRTQQEDSAVYLCASSLSPLVYEQYFGPGTRLTVT.

This clonotype was found many times. V and J are TRBV24-1 and TRBJ2-2; 8 bases match TRBD2. Looked up from germline, CDR1 is KGHDR and CDR2 is SFDVKD. The ends lost 2 bases at V and 5 bases at J; junction bases unmatched: 3. The CDR3 contains 15 residues. This CDR3 is CATSDSGLETGELFF. CDR3 in DNA: TGTGCCACCAGTGATTCGGGACTAGAAACCGGGGAGCTGTTTTTT.

This clonotype was recorded many times. The DNA of the CDR3 is TGTGCCAGCAGTGCCATGCGGGCTAAAACCAATGAGCAGTTCTTC. Residues: CASSAMRAKTNEQFF. The genes are TRBV2 and TRBJ2-1, with D possibly matching TRBD2 (5 bases). CDR3 length equals 15 residues. Germline lookup yields CDR1 SNHLY and CDR2 FYNNEI. V dropped 4 bases and J dropped 6 bases, with 16 bases sitting between them.

The V call is TRBV5-5, the J call TRBJ2-3; 8 nucleotides match TRBD1. Germline V gene data show CDR1 as SGHKS and CDR2 as YYEKEE (reference sequence). The CDR3 runs 15 residues. The V gene end was trimmed by 7 bases and the J gene end by 2 bases; junction bases not matched to a gene: 9. CDR3 bases: TGTGCCAGCCTTACCGGGACAGGAGTCACAGATACGCAGTATTTT. Protein sequence: CASLTGTGVTDTQYF.

This clonotype has just a few counts. This chain uses TRBV2 with TRBJ2-1, with unresolved D. V was clipped by 2 bases and J by 7 bases, with 3 bases between them. CDR3 length: 11 amino acids. Germline V gene lookup returns CDR1 SNHLY and CDR2 FYNNEI. The chain's CDR3 is CASSEQNEQFF. DNA of the CDR3: TGTGCCAGCAGTGAACAAAATGAGCAGTTCTTC.

This clonotype was seen at least ten times. The V call is TRBV12-3 or TRBV12-4, the J call TRBJ2-3, with 13 bases identical to TRBD2. J lost 1 base, V lost 5 bases, and 6 bases had no gene match. CDR3 length equals 17 residues. The CDR3 loop reads CASSRPGLAGRTDTQYF. The CDR3 DNA follows: TGTGCCAGCAGTAGGCCGGGACTAGCGGGACGCACAGATACGCAGTATTTT.

This clonotype was seen at least ten times. The chain links TRBV5-1 to TRBJ2-7; D call uncertain. This CDR3 region has 13 residues. Trimming pared 3 bases from V and 5 bases from J, leaving 12 bases between. CDR1 is SGHRS, CDR2 YFSETQ, per germline. The CDR3 sequence: CASSSTQWHEQYF. DNA of the CDR3: TGCGCCAGCAGCTCTACTCAATGGCACGAGCAGTACTTC.

V gene TRBV6-1 combines with J gene TRBJ2-6, with 7 bases matching TRBD1. With V trimmed by 6 bases and J by 4 bases, 12 bases remained unmatched. CDR1 and CDR2 (germline): MNHNS, SASEGT. The CDR3 contains 17 residues. The CDR3 sequence is CASSAKDRSLGANVLTF. Here the CDR3 DNA reads TGTGCCAGCAGCGCAAAGGACAGGTCTTTGGGGGCCAACGTCCTGACTTTC.

With respect to this clonotype: This may be a read error, as it is one base from a much larger clone. The rearrangement links TRBV9 to TRBJ1-1; a weak D match, TRBD1 (5 bases). Germline values: CDR1 SGDLS, CDR2 YYNGEE. The ends were cut back, 5 bases at V and 4 bases at J, with 21 bases in the middle. This CDR3 is 16 amino acids long. The CDR3 DNA reads TGTGCCAGCAGTCCGTCGTCGGAGGGGTCGAGCACTGAAGCTTTCTTT. It encodes CASSPSSEGSSTEAFF. The full variable domain, completed using reference TRBV9 and TRBJ1-1, is DSGVTQTPKHLITATGQRVTLRCSPRSGDLSVYWYQQSLDQGLQFLIQYYNGEERAKGNILERFSAQQFPDLHSELNLSSLELGDSALYFCASSPSSEGSSTEAFFGQGTRLTVV.

This clonotype was detected ten times or more. V usage is TRBV6-1 and J usage is TRBJ1-1; a possible D gene is TRBD1 (5 bases). Trimming cost V 10 bases and J 4 bases, with 16 bases left between them. Germline assignment: CDR1 MNHNS and CDR2 SASEGT. The CDR3 loop spans 13 amino acids. This chain's CDR3 is CATTRSGGTEAFF. As DNA, the CDR3 is TGTGCCACCACAAGGTCTGGGGGCACTGAAGCTTTCTTT.

Ten or more counts support this clonotype. The chain joins TRBV4-2 to TRBJ2-7; D assignment may be TRBD1 or TRBD2 (6 bases each). The CDR3 sequence is 17 residues long. The V and J ends lost 2 bases and 3 bases respectively, with 20 bases between them. The germline V gene encodes CDR1 LGHNA and CDR2 YNFKEQ. The CDR3 nucleotides read TGTGCCAGCAGCCAAACGTGGGACTTCACAGGGAACTACGAGCAGTACTTC. The encoded protein is CASSQTWDFTGNYEQYF.

This clonotype was seen more than once but under ten times. The chain combines TRBV29-1 with TRBJ2-5; the D gene is possibly TRBD1 (5 bases). The CDR3 runs 13 residues. Germline CDR1 and CDR2: SQVTM and ANQGSEA. Trimming left V 4 bases short and J 4 bases short, with 13 bases between. The CDR3: CSVGQRLLETQYF. The CDR3 region has the DNA TGCAGCGTTGGACAGCGTCTATTAGAGACCCAGTACTTC.

With regard to this clonotype: A much bigger clone sits one base away, suggesting this may be a read error. The chain joins TRBV30 to TRBJ2-7; TRBD2 matches at 7 bases. The CDR3 length is 15 residues. J gave up 4 bases and V 5 bases, and 14 bases lay outside the gene matches. Per germline, CDR1 GTSNPN and CDR2 SVGIG (reference sequence). DNA for the CDR3: TGTGCCTGGCGTGGTGGACTAGTGGGATTATACGAGCAGTACTTC. Translated: CAWRGGLVGLYEQYF. The variable domain in full, completed from reference TRBV30 and TRBJ2-7, reads SQTIHQWPATLVQPVGSPLSLECTVEGTSNPNLYWYRQAAGRGLQLLFYSVGIGQISSEVPQNLSASRPQDRQFILSSKKLLLSDSGFYLCAWRGGLVGLYEQYFGPGTRLTVT.

The chain has TRBV9 and TRBJ2-5; D possibly corresponds to TRBD2 (5 bases). Trimming took off 0 bases at V and 9 bases at J, with 15 bases between the two ends. This CDR3 region has 14 residues. The V gene's germline CDR1 is SGDLS and CDR2 YYNGEE. CDR3 region: CASSVGSGGSAQYF. CDR3 nucleotides: TGTGCCAGCAGCGTAGGAAGCGGTGGGTCGGCCCAGTACTTC.

With regard to this clonotype: Germline is not matched at one junction end, which may reflect a read error. This chain joins TRBV7-2 and TRBJ2-3; D is possibly TRBD1 or TRBD2 (5 bases each). The CDR3 runs 15 residues. The germline gives CDR1 SGHTA, CDR2 FQGNSA. The CDR3 region has the DNA TGTGCCAGCAGCTCTCGACAGTCTAGCACGGATACGCAGTATTTT. Its protein is CASSSRQSSTDTQYF.

The sample holds many counts of this clonotype. This sequence joins TRBV2 and TRBJ2-1, with 7 bases fitting TRBD2. The CDR3 is 14 residues long. Germline CDR1 SNHLY, CDR2 FYNNEI. The V gene end was trimmed by 6 bases and the J gene end by 6 bases; junction bases not matched to a gene: 8. This chain's CDR3 is CASRSLGGINEQFF. In nucleotides, the CDR3 is TGTGCCAGCAGATCACTCGGGGGGATCAATGAGCAGTTCTTC. The whole variable domain, remainder taken from reference TRBV2 and TRBJ2-1, is EPEVTQTPSHQVTQMGQEVILRCVPISNHLYFYWYRQILGQKVEFLVSFYNNEISEKSEIFDDQFSVERPDGSNFTLKIRSTKLEDSAMYFCASRSLGGINEQFFGPGTRLTVL.

The genes are TRBV14 and TRBJ2-7; weak D call: TRBD1 (5 bases). The germline V and J ends were trimmed by 4 bases and 3 bases, with 10 bases remaining between them. Germline assignment: CDR1 SGHDN and CDR2 FVKESK. The CDR3 spans 13 residues. The CDR3 spells CASSLVDSYEQYF. The CDR3 bases are TGTGCCAGCAGCCTCGTCGACAGCTACGAGCAGTACTTC.

The chain links TRBV5-8 to TRBJ2-4, with a possible D match to TRBD1 (6 bases). The CDR3 consists of 15 residues. Trimming removed 5 bases at V and 6 bases at J, with 18 bases between. Per germline, CDR1 SGHTS and CDR2 YDEGEE. The CDR3 sequence: CASRTGQEPLNIQYF. Written as DNA, the CDR3 is TGTGCCAGCAGGACAGGCCAGGAACCCTTAAACATTCAGTACTTC.

This clonotype came up a few times. V gene TRBV20-1 combines with J gene TRBJ2-7, with 14 bases matching TRBD2. This CDR3 has 15 residues. The V segment lost 3 bases and the J segment 2 bases; nucleotides outside the gene matches: 3. Germline-derived CDR1 and CDR2 are DFQATT and SNEGSKA (reference sequence). CDR3 nucleotides: TGCAGTGCTAGGGGACTAGCGGGAGAAACCTACGAGCAGTACTTC. It is translated as CSARGLAGETYEQYF.

This clonotype was detected many times. Here the CDR3 reads CAWSVGQPGPSEAFF. CDR3 sequence (DNA): TGTGCCTGGAGTGTAGGCCAACCGGGACCTTCCGAAGCTTTCTTT. This sequence joins TRBV30 and TRBJ1-1; perhaps TRBD1 as D (5 bases). Germline values: CDR1 GTSNPN, CDR2 SVGIG (reference sequence). The CDR3 loop spans 15 amino acids. With 0 bases removed from V and 8 bases from J, the gap between germline ends came to 19 bases.

This clonotype was seen at least ten times. This chain uses TRBV6-5 with TRBJ2-3; D remains unclear. Germline CDR1 MNHEY, CDR2 SVGAGI. The CDR3 runs 13 residues. Trimming left V 0 bases short and J 3 bases short, with 4 bases between. The DNA of the CDR3 is TGTGCCAGCAGTTACTCCCTGACAGATACGCAGTATTTT. Translation: CASSYSLTDTQYF.

This clonotype was seen ten or more times. The chain recombines TRBV7-9 with TRBJ2-5; unclear D gene. Trimming took off 1 base at V and 3 bases at J, with 6 bases between the two ends. The CDR3 contains 13 residues. Per the germline V gene, CDR1 is SEHNR and CDR2 is FQNEAQ (reference sequence). CDR3 residues: CASSLVGKETQYF. As DNA, the CDR3 is TGTGCCAGCAGCTTAGTGGGGAAAGAGACCCAGTACTTC. The full variable domain, completed using reference TRBV7-9 and TRBJ2-5, is DTGVSQNPRHKITKRGQNVTFRCDPISEHNRLYWYRQTLGQGPEFLTYFQNEAQLEKSRLLSDRFSAERPKGSFSTLEIQRTEQGDSAMYLCASSLVGKETQYFGPGTRLLVL.

Worth noting for this clonotype: A much larger clonotype is one base distant, so this may be a read error. The chain is built from TRBV6-2 or TRBV6-3 and TRBJ2-1; the D is unclear. Per the germline V gene, CDR1 is MNHEY and CDR2 is SVGEGT. This CDR3 has 15 amino acids. In DNA, the CDR3 is TGTGCCAGCAGTTATTCCAATCCCTCCTACAATGAGCGGTTCTTC. Translating it yields CASSYSNPSYNERFF.

This clonotype was counted a single time. This sequence joins TRBV5-1 and TRBJ2-1; the match to TRBD1 covers 7 bases. The CDR3 covers 14 residues. J was trimmed by 2 bases and V by 9 bases; bases with no gene match: 8. Germline loops: CDR1 SGHRS, CDR2 YFSETQ. For the CDR3, the DNA is TGCGCCAACAGATTGACAGGGCCCTACAATGAGCAGTTCTTC. Translation: CANRLTGPYNEQFF.